The 19 T cell receptor beta chains below all came from one sample that was sequenced in a study of cytomegalovirus exposure and HLA in healthy donors. 13 Jbeta primers and 60 Vbeta primers were used for the PCR. This table comes from immunoSEQ multiplex PCR, and its TCRdb copy is limited to in-frame clones, with some not included. The sample includes 150,000 to 200,000 clones, roughly 70% of them seen just once. Material for sequencing was PBMCs. The receptors were gathered from a male donor in good health and CMV-seronegative.

The chain carries TRBV7-6 and TRBJ1-2; a weak D match, TRBD1 (6 bases). CDR1 and CDR2 (germline): SGHVS, FNYEAQ. V lost 3 bases and J 8 bases, leaving 13 bases between the germline ends. This CDR3 comprises 13 residues. CDR3 DNA: TGTGCCAGCAGCTTTTCGGAAGGGGGAGGCTACACCTTC. Translating gives CASSFSEGGGYTF.

By share of the sample, this clone is medium-sized (0.01 to 0.1%). The chain couples TRBV27 to TRBJ2-7; 8 nucleotides match TRBD2. After removal of 4 bases from V and 4 bases from J, the junction contained 9 bases not matched to a gene. Germline loops: CDR1 MNHEY, CDR2 SMNVEV (reference sequence). The CDR3 has 15 residues. DNA of the CDR3: TGTGCCAGCAGTTATAGCAGAAGCGGGAGTTACGAGCAGTACTTC. It is translated as CASSYSRSGSYEQYF.

This chain joins TRBV18 and TRBJ2-1; a possible D gene is TRBD1 (6 bases). V lost 8 bases and J lost 0, with 17 bases in between. The length of the CDR3 is 16 residues. Germline-derived CDR1 and CDR2 are KGHSH and LQKENI. CDR3 residues: CASAAPEGDSYNEQFF. DNA for the CDR3: TGTGCCAGCGCAGCCCCCGAGGGGGACTCCTACAATGAGCAGTTCTTC.

V gene TRBV7-9 combines with J gene TRBJ2-1, with D possibly TRBD2 on 7 matching bases. The CDR3 spans 15 residues. Germline V gene sequence: CDR1 SEHNR, CDR2 FQNEAQ (reference sequence). V lost 1 base and J lost 4, with 11 bases in between. In DNA form, the CDR3 reads TGTGCCAGCAGCTTAGAGGGGGGGGGTTACAATGAGCAGTTCTTC. Residues: CASSLEGGGYNEQFF.

The chain uses TRBV6-4 and TRBJ1-1; D perhaps matches TRBD1 (6 bases). CDR3 size: 15 residues. Looked up from germline, CDR1 is MRHNA and CDR2 is SNTAGT. The ends were cut back, 5 bases at V and 0 bases at J, with 13 bases in the middle. The CDR3 coding sequence is TGTGCCAGCAGTTCGGACAGTAGTATGAACACTGAAGCTTTCTTT. It translates to CASSSDSSMNTEAFF.

The chain combines TRBV5-4 with TRBJ2-1; D gene ambiguous. The CDR3 is 16 residues long. Germline V gene sequence: CDR1 SGHNT, CDR2 YYREEE (reference sequence). The germline V and J ends were trimmed by 0 bases and 0 bases, with 10 bases remaining between them. The CDR3 DNA reads as TGTGCCAGCAGCTTGGAATGGGCAAGCTCCTACAATGAGCAGTTCTTC. This codes for CASSLEWASSYNEQFF.

The chain couples TRBV9 to TRBJ2-3, with TRBD2 matching 7 bases. With 0 bases clipped from V and 6 bases from J, the junction kept 4 bases outside the gene matches. The CDR3 is 14 amino acids. Per germline, CDR1 SGDLS and CDR2 YYNGEE. CDR3 sequence (DNA): TGTGCCAGCAGCGTAGTCCCCGGGGGGGATACGCAGTATTTT. Encoded protein: CASSVVPGGDTQYF.

The chain couples TRBV9 to TRBJ2-3; the match to TRBD1 covers 7 bases. Germline loops: CDR1 SGDLS, CDR2 YYNGEE. The CDR3 covers 15 residues. V shed 6 bases, J shed 0 bases, and the junction held 7 bases outside the gene matches. The CDR3 here is CASNRRDSSTDTQYF. CDR3 DNA sequence: TGTGCCAGCAACCGCCGGGACAGCAGCACAGATACGCAGTATTTT. The entire variable domain, with the rest obtained from reference TRBV9 and TRBJ2-3, is as follows: DSGVTQTPKHLITATGQRVTLRCSPRSGDLSVYWYQQSLDQGLQFLIQYYNGEERAKGNILERFSAQQFPDLHSELNLSSLELGDSALYFCASNRRDSSTDTQYFGPGTRLTVL.

The rearrangement links TRBV13 to TRBJ2-3; the D is unclear. Per germline, CDR1 PRHDT and CDR2 FYEKMQ (reference sequence). V was clipped by 3 bases and J by 0 bases, with 4 bases between them. The CDR3 consists of 13 residues. This CDR3 is CASSFPSTDTQYF. The CDR3, as DNA: TGTGCCAGCAGCTTCCCAAGCACAGATACGCAGTATTTT.

The gene calls are TRBV7-9 and TRBJ2-3; D perhaps matches TRBD2 (5 bases). Germline CDR1 reads SEHNR; CDR2 reads FQNEAQ (reference sequence). V gave up 5 bases and J gave up 2 bases, with 14 bases separating them. CDR3 size: 15 residues. CDR3 residues: CASSRGRGNTDTQYF. The CDR3 DNA reads TGTGCCAGCAGCCGTGGACGGGGAAACACAGATACGCAGTATTTT.

The chain employs TRBV5-6 and TRBJ2-3, with a possible D match to TRBD2 (5 bases). The length of the CDR3 is 12 residues. The V and J ends lost 0 bases and 6 bases respectively, with 5 bases between them. The germline V gene encodes CDR1 SGHDT and CDR2 YYEEEE. CDR3 sequence: CASSLGGDTQYF. The CDR3 DNA sequence: TGTGCCAGCAGCTTGGGCGGGGATACGCAGTATTTT.

With regard to this clone: The sample carries other DNA sequences with the same CDR3. The chain has TRBV2 and TRBJ1-1; 7 bases line up with TRBD1. Per the germline V gene, CDR1 is SNHLY and CDR2 is FYNNEI. This CDR3 region has 14 residues. The V gene end was trimmed by 6 bases and the J gene end by 1 base; junction bases not matched to a gene: 5. This CDR3 reads CASRATGANTEAFF. Here the CDR3 DNA reads TGTGCCAGCAGGGCCACAGGGGCGAACACTGAAGCTTTCTTT.

CDR3 sequence: CASSLPGTGNGYTF. In DNA, the CDR3 is TGTGCCAGCAGCTTGCCCGGGACAGGGAACGGCTACACCTTC. The chain recombines TRBV5-4 with TRBJ1-2; TRBD1 aligns across 9 bases. Per the germline V gene, CDR1 is SGHNT and CDR2 is YYREEE (reference sequence). The CDR3 has 14 residues. V lost 1 base and J lost 8; bases outside the gene matches: 6.

This chain links TRBV5-4 with TRBJ2-5; D is possibly TRBD1 (5 bases). V was shortened by 4 bases and J by 5 bases, with 15 bases between the two germline ends. The CDR3 sequence is 14 residues long. The germline V gene encodes CDR1 SGHNT and CDR2 YYREEE (reference sequence). The CDR3 coding sequence is TGTGCCAGCAGCCTCACGAAGGGGTCTGAGACCCAGTACTTC. Amino acids: CASSLTKGSETQYF. The full variable domain, in which reference TRBV5-4 and TRBJ2-5 provide the parts outside the CDR3, is ETGVTQSPTHLIKTRGQQVTLRCSSQSGHNTVSWYQQALGQGPQFIFQYYREEENGRGNFPPRFSGLQFPNYSSELNVNALELDDSALYLCASSLTKGSETQYFGPGTRLLVL.

Here the CDR3 reads CASSLRRDRGYEQYF. The CDR3 coding sequence is TGTGCCAGCAGTTTACGCCGGGACAGGGGCTACGAGCAGTACTTC. The rearrangement joins TRBV27 to TRBJ2-7; 10 bases match TRBD1. The CDR3 runs to 15 residues. V was clipped by 2 bases and J by 3 bases; unmatched bases: 4. The germline V gene encodes CDR1 MNHEY and CDR2 SMNVEV (reference sequence).

The chain recombines TRBV5-1 with TRBJ1-5, with no clear D. V was clipped by 4 bases and J by 0 bases, with 11 bases between them. The germline V gene encodes CDR1 SGHRS and CDR2 YFSETQ. The CDR3 length is 15 residues. The CDR3, as DNA: TGCGCCAGCAGCCCGGGTATACGTAGCAATCAGCCCCAGCATTTT. Its translation: CASSPGIRSNQPQHF.

The rearrangement uses TRBV6-1 and TRBJ2-7; tentative D call: TRBD1 (5 bases). V was pared by 6 bases and J by 3 bases, with 15 bases between. The CDR3 has 14 amino acids. CDR1 and CDR2 from the germline V gene are MNHNS and SASEGT. The CDR3 loop reads CASSDIRGNYEQYF. DNA for the CDR3: TGTGCCAGCAGCGACATAAGGGGCAACTACGAGCAGTACTTC.

This clone was found a few times. V is TRBV2 and J is TRBJ1-5; the D is unclear. Germline CDR1 reads SNHLY; CDR2 reads FYNNEI. The CDR3 loop spans 16 amino acids. The V and J ends lost 0 bases and 6 bases respectively, with 15 bases between them. CDR3 nucleotide sequence: TGTGCCAGCAGTGAAGCGCTTCTGCAGAACCTTCAGCCCCAGCATTTT. It is translated as CASSEALLQNLQPQHF.

This clone has just one count. This sequence joins TRBV5-4 and TRBJ2-6, with TRBD2 matching over 11 bases. In germline, CDR1 is SGHNT, CDR2 YYREEE (reference sequence). V lost 3 bases to trimming and J lost 0 bases; unmatched junction nucleotides: 8. The CDR3 runs 19 residues. This CDR3 is CASSSAGTSGRSGANVLTF. The CDR3 region has the DNA TGTGCCAGCAGCTCGGCTGGGACTAGCGGCCGCTCTGGGGCCAACGTCCTGACTTTC.